One sample yielded the 9 T cell receptor beta chains listed below, sequenced in a study of T cells in tuberculosis listed by TCRdb under 2018. Libraries were prepared through the immunoSEQ multiplex PCR assay. TCRdb carries this immuneACCESS record with in-frame sequences only. Its versions omit some clonotypes, under half of them owing to an unresolved V gene in the studies checked, with the rest unexplained. Counted in this sample were tens of thousands of clones; just over 90% of them appeared once. The ten biggest clones cover around 7% of the sample. Interpreted using the paper, the time point label stands for: new active TB diagnosis, blood taken before or within 7 days of starting treatment. The material was PBMCs, obtained at tuberculosis diagnosis. The source is an adult with tuberculosis. Some clones in this sample may be carry-over from other donors' samples.

The sample holds one count of this clone. The gene calls are TRBV5-1 and TRBJ1-1, with no clear D. Germline CDR1 reads SGHRS; CDR2 reads YFSETQ. Trimming shortened V by 6 bases and J by 1 base, and 7 bases separated the two germline ends. This CDR3 is 12 amino acids long. The chain's CDR3 is CASTSQNTEAFF. CDR3 sequence (DNA): TGCGCCAGCACCAGTCAGAACACTGAAGCTTTCTTT.

This clone was counted a single time. The gene calls are TRBV21-1 and TRBJ2-7; TRBD1 is the table's D call, not checked against the DNA. TRBV21-1 is deemed a pseudogene. There are 15 residues in the CDR3. CDR3 region: CASSIRDRHSYEQYF. The CDR3 DNA follows: TGTGCCAGCAGCATCCGGGACAGGCACTCCTACGAGCAGTACTTC.

V is TRBV11-2 and J is TRBJ1-1; D not resolved. Deletions cut 0 bases from V and 0 bases from J, with 11 bases between. The CDR3 consists of 16 residues. CDR1 SGHAT and CDR2 FQNNGV come from the germline V gene. CDR3 region: CASSLEGGSVNTEAFF. The CDR3 nucleotides read TGTGCCAGCAGCTTAGAAGGCGGTAGTGTGAACACTGAAGCTTTCTTT.

This chain joins TRBV5-1 and TRBJ2-3; D gene uncertain. From germline, CDR1 is SGHRS and CDR2 YFSETQ. Deletions cut 0 bases from V and 0 bases from J, with 8 bases between. This CDR3 has 15 residues. The CDR3 DNA is TGCGCCAGCAGCTTGGAACTACCGAGCACAGATACGCAGTATTTT. Protein sequence: CASSLELPSTDTQYF. The entire variable domain, with the rest obtained from reference TRBV5-1 and TRBJ2-3, is as follows: KAGVTQTPRYLIKTRGQQVTLSCSPISGHRSVSWYQQTPGQGLQFLFEYFSETQRNKGNFPGRFSGRQFSNSRSEMNVSTLELGDSALYLCASSLELPSTDTQYFGPGTRLTVL.

The chain carries TRBV6-6 and TRBJ1-4, with 8 bases identical to TRBD1. Germline assignment: CDR1 MNHNY and CDR2 SVGAGI (reference sequence). J lost 5 bases, V lost 5 bases, and 7 bases had no gene match. CDR3 length equals 15 residues. The CDR3 loop is CASSDRGSGNEKLFF. The CDR3 DNA follows: TGTGCCAGCAGTGACAGGGGATCAGGGAATGAAAAACTGTTTTTT.

The rearrangement uses TRBV6-1 and TRBJ2-7; no definite D call. The germline gives CDR1 MNHNS, CDR2 SASEGT. The CDR3 contains 15 residues. V was cut by 6 bases and J by 0 bases, with 15 bases left in between. CDR3 DNA sequence: TGTGCCAGCAGACCTGAAGAGTCCTCCTCCTACGAGCAGTACTTC. It translates to CASRPEESSSYEQYF.

The chain uses TRBV19 and TRBJ1-1; 8 bases match TRBD1. CDR1 and CDR2 from the germline V gene are LNHDA and SQIVND (reference sequence). The CDR3 has 15 amino acids. J lost 1 base, V lost 6 bases, and 7 bases had no gene match. CDR3 coding DNA: TGTGCCAGTAGGCACCCCGGGACAGGGAACACTGAAGCTTTCTTT. It yields the protein CASRHPGTGNTEAFF.

The chain combines TRBV5-1 with TRBJ2-7; TRBD1 agrees at 7 bases. The CDR3 is made up of 14 amino acids. Trimming removed 3 bases from V and 1 base from J; junction bases left unmatched: 4. Germline CDR1 is SGHRS and CDR2 is YFSETQ. The CDR3 here is CASSSTGDSYEQYF. The CDR3 bases are TGCGCCAGCAGCTCCACAGGGGATTCCTACGAGCAGTACTTC.

This chain uses TRBV19 with TRBJ1-2; possible D gene TRBD1, 5 bases. This CDR3 spans 15 amino acids. V was pared by 5 bases and J by 0 bases, with 13 bases between. CDR1 LNHDA and CDR2 SQIVND come from the germline V gene (reference sequence). The chain's CDR3 is CASSRSRATNYGYTF. CDR3 sequence (DNA): TGTGCCAGTAGTCGAAGCAGGGCGACTAACTATGGCTACACCTTC.